This T cell receptor (beta chain) came from a study of T cell repertoires in cytomegalovirus infection. CDR3 length equals 13 residues. Trimming at V came to 6 bases and at J to 10 bases, leaving 5 bases not matched to a gene. CDR1 is SQVTM and CDR2 is ANQGSEA in the germline V gene. In TCRdb, the reads were re-called with MiXCR into one record per CDR3 protein. This sample yields over 100,000 distinct CDR3 sequences, of which around 10% are seen a single time; roughly 29% belongs to the top ten. Regarding this clonotype: What it binds is not known.

Sequencing was carried out using PBMCs, sequenced either directly or after in vitro stimulation (not recorded which). This sequence joins TRBV29-1 and TRBJ2-1, with 14 bases that match TRBD2. The sequence derives from a human donor in good health (CMV status not recorded). Some clones in this sample may be carry-over from other donors' samples. The chain's CDR3 is CSVGTSGRGEQFF. The CDR3 DNA reads as TGCAGCGTCGGGACTAGCGGGAGAGGGGAGCAGTTCTTC.